This T cell receptor beta chain stems from a study of OX40 agonist ivuxolimab in advanced cancers. Study-wide context: Ivuxolimab is an agonistic anti-OX40 (CD134) antibody, and patients were treated with it. The eligibility criteria allowed prior anti-PD-1, anti-PD-L1 or anti-CTLA-4 therapy, and under 50% had some.

Per the germline V gene, CDR1 is SGHNT and CDR2 is YENEEA. Trimming took 2 bases from V and 7 from J, leaving 3 bases between them. The CDR3 has 11 residues. TCRdb's table, derived via immunoSEQ multiplex PCR, lists solely in-frame clones and lacks some. The sample gives approximately 66,000 clones, 83% of which show up once; 3.4% is in the top ten. The sample was CD4+ or CD8+ T cells sorted from blood, taken in a trial of the OX40 agonist ivuxolimab. J is TRBJ2-1 and V is TRBV11-3; no clear D gene. The sequence came from an adult with an advanced solid tumor such as melanoma, head and neck, liver or kidney cancer. This chain's CDR3 is CASSLWNEQFF. The CDR3 DNA follows: TGTGCCAGCAGCTTATGGAATGAGCAGTTCTTC.